This T cell receptor (beta chain) was retrieved from a study of blood T cell repertoires in COVID-19 (TCRdb year 2020). As for the study more broadly: Samples covering the acute and convalescent phases of COVID-19 were provided by collaborators in the United States, Italy and Spain. The prospective study material was composed of cDNA or gDNA derived from T cells, B-cell-depleted T cells, or PBMCs. Subjects who had been exposed to COVID-19, were actively infected with it, or had recovered from it provided the deeply sampled blood TCRbeta repertoires that made up the dataset. The repertoires were released in a freely available public database meant as a resource for research on the immune response to SARS-CoV-2. Samples came from the ongoing ImmuneRACE study (first 160 participants) plus 1,254 subjects from 6 global collaborators. The sample metadata nearly always contained a de-identified subject ID, COVID-19 status, age in years and sex. Where available, HLA class I and class II types were taken from metadata supplied by the sample provider and were not determined by assay-based typing. Overall study results and their limits: The quantity of clinical and demographic metadata differed by source and by participant and was supplied without curation.

Including cysteine and phenylalanine, the CDR3 has 16 amino acids. Kept here is only the CDR3 DNA, which spans 48 bases and is read in frame from base 1. Trimming takes 1 base off V and 3 bases off J; junction bases not matched to a gene: 3. The germline V gene encodes CDR1 SEHNR and CDR2 FQNEAQ (reference sequence). Participants in the prospective study were aged roughly 18 to 95 years, lived in under 30 United States geographic areas, and enrolled through a virtual design. In the prospective study, participants were assigned to cohorts based on the clinical history participants reported in a screening survey and a study questionnaire. Recovered participants in ImmuneRACE Cohort 3 were defined by two consecutive negative NP/OP PCR tests, clearance by a healthcare professional, or resolution of symptoms. Mobile phlebotomists in the prospective study collected whole blood, serum and a nasopharyngeal or oropharyngeal swab from every participant. Additional blood draws and questionnaires over a 2-month period could optionally be provided by prospective study participants. Before DNA extraction, prospective study blood samples were shipped either frozen or at room temperature.

Of note for this clone: The specificity of this receptor is unknown. The record has no base qualities; no much larger clone is one base away.

The immunoSEQ Assay, a bias-controlled multiplex PCR, was used to amplify TCRbeta CDR3 regions from genomic DNA. In the original analysis: Within the assay, amplification of reference gene primers was used to estimate how many nucleated cells each sample contained. To quantify the absolute abundance of each unique TCRbeta CDR3 rearrangement, sequence reads were collapsed and filtered. Productive Simpson clonality was computed per sample as the square root of Simpson's diversity index over productive rearrangements. The table comes from immuneACCESS by way of TCRdb, which keeps in-frame sequences with V and J called. Part of the clones is missing from these tables; in studies checked, under half for an unresolved V gene and the rest for unknown reasons. The V and J calls and clone size are taken from that table; D and trimming were inferred from the DNA. The sample table holds over 400,000 clones, of which more than 85% were seen once. The ten largest make up around 7.9% of the sample.

The sample consisted of PBMCs or T cells enriched from blood (not recorded which). The V gene is TRBV7-9 and the J gene is TRBJ2-2; 9 nucleotides in the junction match TRBD1. This clonotype originated in a woman aged 55-70 years who had recovered from COVID-19. The sequenced DNA is TGTGCCAGCAGCTTAGGACAGGGGGGCTACACCGGGGAGCTGTTTTTT. This encodes CASSLGQGGYTGELFF.